Below, 4 T cell receptor beta chains from the same sample are listed, as sequenced in a study of blood T cell repertoires in COVID-19. Clones were sequenced by immunoSEQ multiplex PCR, and TCRdb holds only the in-frame ones, with some missing. The sample carries tens of thousands of clones, about 90% recorded once. Sequencing was performed on peripheral blood. These receptors all come from a man aged 18 to 29 with COVID-19, enrolled during active disease.

This clone is a singleton in its sample. The gene calls are TRBV27 and TRBJ1-1; D not resolved. The V and J ends lost 0 bases and 10 bases respectively, with 21 bases between them. The CDR3 covers 16 residues. Per germline, CDR1 MNHEY and CDR2 SMNVEV (reference sequence). The CDR3 DNA sequence: TGTGCCAGCAGTTTATCTGTCATAATGGCGACAAACCCAGCTTTCTTT. This sequence encodes CASSLSVIMATNPAFF.

The gene calls are TRBV10-3 and TRBJ2-2; D is possibly TRBD1 (5 bases). The CDR3 runs to 14 residues. Germline V gene lookup returns CDR1 ENHRY and CDR2 SYGVKD. Trimming removed 6 bases at V and 4 bases at J, with 12 bases between. CDR3 DNA sequence: TGTGCCATCAGCGCGAGTGGGGCCACCGGGGAGCTGTTTTTT. Translating it yields CAISASGATGELFF.

This clone was seen a single time. The chain is built from TRBV27 and TRBJ2-1; maybe TRBD2 (5 bases). The CDR3 is made up of 15 amino acids. Germline V gene lookup returns CDR1 MNHEY and CDR2 SMNVEV (reference sequence). The V end was cut by 2 bases, the J end by 6 bases, with 14 bases between. CDR3 in DNA: TGTGCCAGCAGTTTAGAGCGGCTGGGCCCCAATGAGCAGTTCTTC. Translation: CASSLERLGPNEQFF.

The rearrangement links TRBV9 to TRBJ1-2, with a possible D match to TRBD1 (5 bases). The germline V and J ends were trimmed by 0 bases and 8 bases, with 20 bases remaining between them. The germline gives CDR1 SGDLS, CDR2 YYNGEE. The CDR3 length is 16 residues. The CDR3 DNA follows: TGTGCCAGCAGCGTAGACTTGGGATTGGACATGCGAGGCTACACCTTC. Translated: CASSVDLGLDMRGYTF.